This T cell receptor beta chain was captured by sequencing in a study of breast tumors, draining lymph nodes, adjacent tissues (dated by TCRdb to 2015 to 2016). Looking at the study overall: In breast cancer patients, the study compared the TCR beta repertoires of tumor, adjacent nontumor tissue and axillary lymph nodes. The study aimed to assess the relationships and possible T-cell exchange between tumor, surrounding tissue and draining lymph node repertoires in human breast cancer.

Reading the germline V gene gives CDR1 SQVTM and CDR2 ANQGSEA. V lost 7 bases and J lost 4 bases; the stretch between them is 4 bases long. The CDR3 runs 9 residues from the cysteine to the phenylalanine. This entry keeps only the CDR3 DNA: 27 bases, framed from base 1. A remark on this clonotype: Its antigen remains unidentified. The sample holds no much larger clone one base away, and base qualities are not on file.

On the study overall, not on this receptor specifically: T-cell repertoire diversity in tumors was found to be lower than in lymph nodes but higher than in nontumor tissue, and preferential V and J gene usage was observed. In luminal-like breast cancer, tumor and nontumor tissue repertoires resembled each other significantly more than in basal-like breast cancer. The data were considered consistent with most tumor T cells being derived from the lymph node and subsequently expanding within tumor tissue. The conclusion that tumor T cells originate in lymph nodes was presented as consistent with a hypothesis rather than as directly demonstrated.

The listed sequencing device is Illumina HiSeq 2000. Multiplex PCR amplification was used to build the TCR beta chain libraries. The amplified TCR beta chain products were analyzed by high-throughput sequencing. The raw public data were reprocessed by TCRdb itself: fastp quality trimming at Q25, MiXCR clonotype calling, in-frame beta chains only. Under each unique CDR3 protein, matching rows form one entry showing the most common genes and DNA. The sample includes roughly 11,000 distinct CDR3 sequences, with around 36% observed a single time. The ten biggest clones cover roughly 14% of the sample. The origin of this receptor is a female donor with breast cancer. Some clones in this sample may be carry-over from other donors' samples. The specimen was breast tumor tissue. The V and J segments used are TRBV29-1 and TRBJ2-5, with no confident D gene call. The CDR3 reads CSGGETQYF. The bases are TGCAGCGGGGGAGAGACCCAGTACTTC.